A selection of T cell receptor beta chains follows, all from one sample in a study of CD8+ T cells in alopecia areata. Assay: immunoSEQ multiplex PCR; the TCRdb copy retains only in-frame clones and omits some. The sample holds about 190,000 clones; approximately 56% are singletons and the top ten take about 0.69%. The source was CD4+ T cells sorted from blood, collected at week 4, from a patient treated with tofacitinib. The receptors shown here come from a human donor with alopecia areata. Both conserved end residues are part of each CDR3. Fields, in order: V gene, CDR3 length, clone size, D gene, J gene, CDR3 protein, CDR3 DNA. The D gene is left open where the match is weak. The listing skips clone size in some rows; elsewhere it reads once, few, many or a size class.

TRBV6-5,13,-,-,TRBJ1-3,CASSDWGGNTIYF,TGTGCCAGCAGTGATTGGGGCGGAAACACCATATATTTT
TRBV7-8,14,-,TRBD2,TRBJ2-3,CASSSRLAGDTQYF,TGTGCCAGCAGCTCTCGACTAGCGGGGGATACGCAGTATTTT
TRBV30,13,-,TRBD1,TRBJ2-7,CAWSVQGAGEQYF,TGTGCCTGGAGTGTACAGGGGGCAGGCGAGCAGTACTTC
TRBV30,15,-,-,TRBJ1-5,CAWWPGYRGNQPQHF,TGTGCCTGGTGGCCGGGATATCGGGGCAATCAGCCCCAGCATTTT
TRBV15,12,-,-,TRBJ2-1,CATSRRHGEQFF,TGTGCCACCAGCAGGCGACACGGAGAGCAGTTCTTC
TRBV18,14,many,-,TRBJ2-2,CASSPLVNTGELFF,TGTGCCAGCTCACCACTAGTTAACACCGGGGAGCTGTTTTTT
TRBV15,15,-,-,TRBJ2-2,CATTPGYSNTGELFF,TGTGCCACCACCCCCGGATACTCGAACACCGGGGAGCTGTTTTTT
TRBV30,11,-,-,TRBJ1-4,CAWSVREKLFF,TGTGCCTGGAGTGTACGAGAAAAACTGTTTTTT
TRBV28,13,few,-,TRBJ1-5,CASSRDSNQPQHF,TGTGCCAGCAGCCGGGACAGCAATCAGCCCCAGCATTTT
TRBV6-1,14,-,TRBD1,TRBJ1-1,CASSRDRGQGEAFF,TGTGCCAGCAGTCGGGACAGGGGTCAAGGAGAAGCTTTCTTT
TRBV30,14,-,-,TRBJ2-5,CAWSVKGSAETQYF,TGTGCCTGGAGTGTAAAGGGTTCAGCGGAGACCCAGTACTTC
TRBV28,12,-,-,TRBJ1-5,CATKGGNQPQHF,TGTGCCACGAAGGGGGGAAATCAGCCCCAGCATTTT
TRBV28,16,-,TRBD1,TRBJ1-4,CASSLPSGQGAGKLFF,TGTGCCAGCAGTTTACCGTCTGGACAGGGGGCCGGAAAACTGTTTTTT
TRBV7-9,15,-,-,TRBJ2-2,CASSLVTINTGELFF,TGTGCCAGCAGCTTAGTTACCATAAACACCGGGGAGCTGTTTTTT
TRBV29-1,12,-,-,TRBJ2-5,CSVEVRGETQYF,TGCAGCGTTGAAGTTAGGGGTGAGACCCAGTACTTC
TRBV11-3,15,-,-,TRBJ2-1,CASSLVLSSYNEQFF,TGTGCCAGCAGCTTAGTACTGTCGTCCTACAATGAGCAGTTCTTC
TRBV20-1,11,-,-,TRBJ2-7,CSARHGYEQYF,TGCAGTGCTAGACACGGTTACGAGCAGTACTTC
TRBV30,15,-,TRBD2,TRBJ2-7,CAWKASGRAFYEQYF,TGTGCCTGGAAGGCTAGCGGGAGGGCCTTCTACGAGCAGTACTTC
TRBV9,14,-,TRBD1,TRBJ1-2,CASSVGQGAGGYTF,TGTGCCAGCAGCGTGGGACAGGGGGCGGGCGGCTACACCTTC
TRBV30,16,few,-,TRBJ2-5,CAWRGLNQRLQETQYF,TGTGCCTGGAGGGGGTTAAACCAGAGACTCCAAGAGACCCAGTACTTC
TRBV19,15,-,TRBD1,TRBJ2-1,CASSTDRDTYNEQFF,TGTGCCAGTAGTACCGACAGGGACACCTACAATGAGCAGTTCTTC
TRBV30,12,few,-,TRBJ2-1,CAWSPLYNEQFF,TGTGCCTGGAGCCCACTGTACAATGAGCAGTTCTTC
TRBV29-1,14,few,TRBD1,TRBJ1-1,CSGISGTGGTEAFF,TGCAGCGGAATTTCCGGGACAGGGGGCACTGAAGCTTTCTTT
TRBV23-1,15,few,TRBD1,TRBJ1-2,CASAKVGGEKEGYTF,TGCGCCAGCGCTAAAGTAGGGGGCGAGAAGGAAGGCTACACCTTC
TRBV29-1,11,-,-,TRBJ2-1,CSVGTMAVQFF,TGCAGCGTTGGGACTATGGCTGTACAGTTCTTC
TRBV2,14,-,-,TRBJ2-3,CASRATTSTDTQYF,TGTGCCAGCAGGGCGACCACTAGCACAGATACGCAGTATTTT
TRBV4-1,13,-,-,TRBJ2-3,CASSQSDPDTQYF,TGCGCCAGCAGCCAAAGCGACCCAGATACGCAGTATTTT
TRBV18,16,few,TRBD1,TRBJ1-2,CASSPTQQGLNYGYTF,TGTGCCAGCTCACCAACGCAACAGGGGCTTAACTATGGCTACACCTTC
TRBV30,15,-,-,TRBJ1-3,CAWTPVSRAGNTIYF,TGTGCCTGGACACCCGTTTCCAGGGCTGGAAACACCATATATTTT
TRBV27,17,-,TRBD1,TRBJ2-1,CASSLLQGALPYNEQFF,TGTGCCAGCAGTTTATTGCAGGGGGCTTTACCCTACAATGAGCAGTTCTTC
TRBV10-3,11,-,-,TRBJ2-7,CAISGGGEQYF,TGTGCCATCAGTGGCGGAGGCGAGCAGTACTTC
TRBV15,13,-,-,TRBJ2-2,CATSRDPTGELFF,TGTGCCACCAGCAGAGACCCGACCGGGGAGCTGTTTTTT
TRBV29-1,12,-,TRBD1,TRBJ2-5,CSGNRGRETQYF,TGCAGCGGAAACAGGGGGCGAGAGACCCAGTACTTC
TRBV29-1,13,-,-,TRBJ1-3,CSVWGHDGNTIYF,TGCAGCGTGTGGGGACACGACGGAAACACCATATATTTT
TRBV10-3,14,-,TRBD1,TRBJ2-7,CAITPGQTSYEQYF,TGTGCCATCACTCCGGGACAGACTTCCTACGAGCAGTACTTC
TRBV30,13,-,-,TRBJ1-5,CAWKGDGNQPQHF,TGTGCCTGGAAAGGAGATGGGAATCAGCCCCAGCATTTT
TRBV30,16,-,TRBD1,TRBJ1-2,CAWSTRGTEDFRGYTF,TGTGCCTGGAGTACAAGGGGGACAGAGGACTTCAGGGGCTACACCTTC
TRBV4-1,19,-,-,TRBJ1-5,CASSQDNWDGGNSNQPQHF,TGCGCCAGCAGCCAAGATAATTGGGATGGGGGAAATAGCAATCAGCCCCAGCATTTT
TRBV29-1,14,-,-,TRBJ1-1,CSGDRGQTNTEAFF,TGCAGCGGTGACCGGGGGCAGACGAACACTGAAGCTTTCTTT
TRBV7-2,15,few,-,TRBJ2-1,CASSLAWSGTEEQFF,TGTGCCAGCAGCTTAGCTTGGTCCGGGACCGAGGAGCAGTTCTTC
TRBV29-1,15,few,TRBD2,TRBJ2-7,CSVASGRAKSYEQYF,TGCAGCGTTGCTAGCGGGAGGGCCAAATCCTACGAGCAGTACTTC
TRBV6-6,13,-,-,TRBJ1-5,CASSGRGGMAQHF,TGTGCCAGCAGTGGCCGAGGGGGTATGGCCCAGCATTTT
TRBV30,11,-,-,TRBJ2-7,CAWSLNYEQYF,TGTGCCTGGAGTCTTAACTACGAGCAGTACTTC
TRBV29-1,12,few,-,TRBJ2-5,CSGDWGGDTQYF,TGCAGCGGTGATTGGGGTGGGGACACCCAGTACTTC
TRBV5-1,14,few,-,TRBJ2-3,CASTSPSRGDTQYF,TGCGCCAGCACTTCCCCTAGCCGAGGGGATACGCAGTATTTT
TRBV21-1,17,-,-,TRBJ2-5,CASSTPGTSGSGETQYF,TGTGCCAGCAGCACACCCGGGACTAGCGGGAGTGGGGAGACCCAGTACTTC
TRBV29-1,13,-,TRBD2,TRBJ2-7,CSVGTSGSYEQYF,TGCAGCGTTGGAACTAGCGGGAGCTACGAGCAGTACTTC
TRBV30,13,few,-,TRBJ1-2,CAWRISNNYGYTF,TGTGCCTGGAGGATAAGTAATAACTATGGCTACACCTTC
TRBV7-2,13,-,-,TRBJ2-1,CASSLGATSEQFF,TGTGCCAGCAGCTTAGGGGCCACCTCTGAGCAGTTCTTC